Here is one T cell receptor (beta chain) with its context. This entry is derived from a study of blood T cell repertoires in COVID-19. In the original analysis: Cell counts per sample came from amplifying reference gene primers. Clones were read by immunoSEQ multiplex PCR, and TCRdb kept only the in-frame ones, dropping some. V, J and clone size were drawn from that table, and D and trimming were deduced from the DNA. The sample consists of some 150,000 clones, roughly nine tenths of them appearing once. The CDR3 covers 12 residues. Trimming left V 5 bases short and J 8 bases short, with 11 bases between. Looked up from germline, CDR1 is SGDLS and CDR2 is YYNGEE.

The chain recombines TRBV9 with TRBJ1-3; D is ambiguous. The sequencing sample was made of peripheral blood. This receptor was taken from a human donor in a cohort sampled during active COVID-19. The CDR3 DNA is TGTGCCAGCAGTCCCGCGGGGTACACCATATATTTT. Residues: CASSPAGYTIYF.